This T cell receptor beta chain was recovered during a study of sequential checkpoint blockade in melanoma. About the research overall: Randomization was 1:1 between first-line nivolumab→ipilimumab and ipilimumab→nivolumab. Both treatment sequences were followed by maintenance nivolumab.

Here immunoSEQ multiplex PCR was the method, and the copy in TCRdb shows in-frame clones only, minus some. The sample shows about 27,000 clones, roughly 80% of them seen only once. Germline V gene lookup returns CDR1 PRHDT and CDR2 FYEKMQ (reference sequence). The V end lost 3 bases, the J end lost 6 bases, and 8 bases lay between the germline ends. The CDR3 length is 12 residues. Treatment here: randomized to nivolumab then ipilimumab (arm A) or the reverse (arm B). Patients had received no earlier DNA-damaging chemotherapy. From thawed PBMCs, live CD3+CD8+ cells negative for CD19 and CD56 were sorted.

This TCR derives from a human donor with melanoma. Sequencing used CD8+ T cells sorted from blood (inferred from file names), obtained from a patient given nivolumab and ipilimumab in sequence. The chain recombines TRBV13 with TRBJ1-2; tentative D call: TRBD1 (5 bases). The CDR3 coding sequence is TGTGCCAGCAGCTTCGGCAGGGATGGCTACACCTTC. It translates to CASSFGRDGYTF.